This T cell receptor beta chain was sequenced in a study of blood T cell repertoires in COVID-19. Per the original methods: Researchers report that nucleated cell counts were estimated from reference gene primer amplification. Method: immunoSEQ multiplex PCR; TCRdb's copy keeps in-frame clones and lacks some. That table gives V, J and clone size, and the DNA gave D and trimming. Of approximately 390,000 clones listed, 87% are singletons. Recovered status applied to Cohort 3 donors who had two consecutive negative PCRs. It also applied to those with clearance or with symptom resolution. There are a few counts of this clone. CDR1 SGHVS and CDR2 FNYEAQ come from the germline V gene. The ends were cut back, 2 bases at V and 7 bases at J, with 17 bases in the middle. The CDR3 consists of 15 residues.

This TCR came from a woman between 50 and 59 years old who had recovered from COVID-19. The sequencing input was PBMCs or T cells enriched from blood (not recorded which). The rearrangement links TRBV7-6 to TRBJ2-5, with a tentative D call TRBD2 (6 bases). The CDR3 nucleotides read TGTGCCAGCAGCTTAAATCGGAGGAGGGGTTTGACCCAGTACTTC. Amino acid sequence: CASSLNRRRGLTQYF.